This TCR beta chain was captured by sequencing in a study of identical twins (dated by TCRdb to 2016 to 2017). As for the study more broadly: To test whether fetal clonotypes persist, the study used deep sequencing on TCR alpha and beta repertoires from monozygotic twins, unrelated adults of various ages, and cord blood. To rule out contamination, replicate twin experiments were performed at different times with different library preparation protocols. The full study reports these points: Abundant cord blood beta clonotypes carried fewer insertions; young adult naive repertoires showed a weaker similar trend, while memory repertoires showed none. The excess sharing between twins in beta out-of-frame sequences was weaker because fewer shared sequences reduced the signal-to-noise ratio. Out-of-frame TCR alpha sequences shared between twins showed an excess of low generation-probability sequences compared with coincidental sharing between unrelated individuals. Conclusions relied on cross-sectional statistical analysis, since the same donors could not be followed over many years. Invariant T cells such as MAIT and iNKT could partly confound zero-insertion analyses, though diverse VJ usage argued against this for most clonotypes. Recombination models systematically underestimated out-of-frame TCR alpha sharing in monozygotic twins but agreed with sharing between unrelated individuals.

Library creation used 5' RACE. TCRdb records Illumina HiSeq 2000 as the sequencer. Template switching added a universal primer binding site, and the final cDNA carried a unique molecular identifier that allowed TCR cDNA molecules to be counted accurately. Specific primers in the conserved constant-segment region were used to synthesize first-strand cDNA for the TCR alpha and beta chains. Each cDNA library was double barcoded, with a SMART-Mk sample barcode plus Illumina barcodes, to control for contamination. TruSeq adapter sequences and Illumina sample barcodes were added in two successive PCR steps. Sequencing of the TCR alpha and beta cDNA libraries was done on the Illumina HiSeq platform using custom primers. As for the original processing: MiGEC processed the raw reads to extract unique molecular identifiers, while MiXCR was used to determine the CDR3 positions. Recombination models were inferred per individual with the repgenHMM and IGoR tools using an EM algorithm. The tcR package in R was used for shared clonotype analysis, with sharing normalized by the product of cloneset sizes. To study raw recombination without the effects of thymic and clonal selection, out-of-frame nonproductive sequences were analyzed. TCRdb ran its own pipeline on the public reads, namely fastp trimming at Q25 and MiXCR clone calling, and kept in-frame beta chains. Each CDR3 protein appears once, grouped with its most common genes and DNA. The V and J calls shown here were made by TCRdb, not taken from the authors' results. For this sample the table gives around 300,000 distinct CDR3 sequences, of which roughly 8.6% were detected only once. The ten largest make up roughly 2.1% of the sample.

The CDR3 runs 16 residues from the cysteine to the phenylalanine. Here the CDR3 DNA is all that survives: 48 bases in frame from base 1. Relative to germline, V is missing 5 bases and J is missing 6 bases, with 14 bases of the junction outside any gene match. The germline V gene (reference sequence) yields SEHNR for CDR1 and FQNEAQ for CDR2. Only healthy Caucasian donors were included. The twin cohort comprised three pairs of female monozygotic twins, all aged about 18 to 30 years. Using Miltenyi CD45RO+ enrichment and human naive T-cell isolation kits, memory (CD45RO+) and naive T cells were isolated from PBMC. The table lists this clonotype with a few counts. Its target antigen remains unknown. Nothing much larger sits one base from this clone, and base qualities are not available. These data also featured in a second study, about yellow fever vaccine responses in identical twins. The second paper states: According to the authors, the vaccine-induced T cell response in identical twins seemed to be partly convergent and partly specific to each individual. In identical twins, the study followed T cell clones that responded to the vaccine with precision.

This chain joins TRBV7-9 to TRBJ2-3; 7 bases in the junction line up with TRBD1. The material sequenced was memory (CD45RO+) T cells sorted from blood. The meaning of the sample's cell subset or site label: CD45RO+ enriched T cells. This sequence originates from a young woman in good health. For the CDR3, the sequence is CASSGRQGVRGDTQYF. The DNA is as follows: TGTGCCAGCAGCGGCAGACAGGGTGTGAGAGGGGATACGCAGTATTTT.